This T cell receptor (beta chain) was recovered during a study of T-cell reconstitution after alpha-beta-depleted transplantation in children. CDR3 length: 15 residues. V was shortened by 1 base and J by 7 bases, with 14 bases between the two germline ends. Germline V gene lookup returns CDR1 MNHEY and CDR2 SVGAGI. A TCRbeta library incorporating unique molecular identifiers was prepared. TCRdb used MiXCR to reprocess the PCR reads, holding one entry per CDR3 protein. This sample has some 520,000 distinct CDR3 sequences; about 30% occur once, and the top ten carry around 2.3%. The TCR sequence derives from a human donor who donated a stem cell graft to a child with aplastic anemia. This sequence joins TRBV6-5 and TRBJ2-1, with D uncertain. Material: PBMCs from the stem cell graft donor, obtained from the stem cell graft. The CDR3 is CASSYFSDSANEQFF. The CDR3 DNA sequence: TGTGCCAGCAGTTACTTTTCAGACTCAGCAAATGAGCAGTTCTTC.